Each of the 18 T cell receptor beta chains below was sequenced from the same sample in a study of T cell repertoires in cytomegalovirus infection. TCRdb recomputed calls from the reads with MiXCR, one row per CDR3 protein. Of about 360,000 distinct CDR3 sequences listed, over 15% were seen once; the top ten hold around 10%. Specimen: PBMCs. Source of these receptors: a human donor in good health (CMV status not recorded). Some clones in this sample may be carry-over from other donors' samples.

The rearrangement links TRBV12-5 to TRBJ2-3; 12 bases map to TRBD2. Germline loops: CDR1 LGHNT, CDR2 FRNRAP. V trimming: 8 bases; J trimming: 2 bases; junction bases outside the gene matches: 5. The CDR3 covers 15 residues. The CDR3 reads CASPTSGGYTDTQYF. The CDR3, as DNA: TGTGCTAGTCCGACTAGCGGGGGATACACAGATACGCAGTATTTT.

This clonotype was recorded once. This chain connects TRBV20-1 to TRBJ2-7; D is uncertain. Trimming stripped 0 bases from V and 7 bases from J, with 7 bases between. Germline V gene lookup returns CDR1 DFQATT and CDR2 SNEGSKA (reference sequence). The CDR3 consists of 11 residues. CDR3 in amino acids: CSARDFEEQYF. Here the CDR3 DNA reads TGCAGTGCTAGAGATTTCGAGGAGCAGTACTTC.

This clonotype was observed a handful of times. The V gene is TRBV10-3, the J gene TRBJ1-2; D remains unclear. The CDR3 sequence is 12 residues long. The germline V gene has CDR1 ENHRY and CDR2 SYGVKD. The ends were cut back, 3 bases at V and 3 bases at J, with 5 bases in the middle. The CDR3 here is CAISDGDYGYTF. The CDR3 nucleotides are TGTGCCATCAGTGATGGGGACTATGGCTACACCTTC.

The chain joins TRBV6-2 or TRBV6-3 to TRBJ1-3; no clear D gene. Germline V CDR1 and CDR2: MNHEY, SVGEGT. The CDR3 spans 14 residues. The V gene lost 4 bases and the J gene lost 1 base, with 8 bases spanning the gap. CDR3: CASSSRLSGNTIYF. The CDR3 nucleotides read TGTGCCAGCAGTTCCCGATTATCTGGAAACACCATATATTTT.

Written as DNA, the CDR3 is TGTGCCAGCAGCGCGGGTCCGGGACAGGGGTACGAGCAGTACTTC. Translated: CASSAGPGQGYEQYF. The chain carries TRBV5-4 and TRBJ2-7; 10 bases match TRBD1. CDR1 SGHNT and CDR2 YYREEE come from the germline V gene (reference sequence). The junction had 8 bases not matched to a gene; V was cut back by 4 bases and J by 4 bases. This CDR3 has 15 amino acids.

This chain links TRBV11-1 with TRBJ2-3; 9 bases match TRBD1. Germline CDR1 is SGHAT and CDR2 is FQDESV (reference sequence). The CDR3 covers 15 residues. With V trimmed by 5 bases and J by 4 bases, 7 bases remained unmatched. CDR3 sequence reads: CASSPRQGVADTQYF. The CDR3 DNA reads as TGTGCCAGCAGCCCTAGACAGGGGGTCGCAGATACGCAGTATTTT.

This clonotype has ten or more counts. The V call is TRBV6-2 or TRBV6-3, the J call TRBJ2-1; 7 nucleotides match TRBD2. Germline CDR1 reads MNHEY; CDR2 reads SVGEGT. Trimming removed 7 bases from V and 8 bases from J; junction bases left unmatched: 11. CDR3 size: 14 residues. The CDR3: CASTPRLAGDEQFF. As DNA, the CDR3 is TGTGCCAGCACCCCCCGACTAGCTGGCGATGAGCAGTTCTTC.

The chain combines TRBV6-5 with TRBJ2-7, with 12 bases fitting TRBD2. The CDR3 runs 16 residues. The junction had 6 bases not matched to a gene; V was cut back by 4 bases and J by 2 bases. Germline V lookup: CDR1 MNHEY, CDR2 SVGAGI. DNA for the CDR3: TGTGCCAGCAGTTTTACTAGCGGGGGGCGCCCCTACGAGCAGTACTTC. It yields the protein CASSFTSGGRPYEQYF.

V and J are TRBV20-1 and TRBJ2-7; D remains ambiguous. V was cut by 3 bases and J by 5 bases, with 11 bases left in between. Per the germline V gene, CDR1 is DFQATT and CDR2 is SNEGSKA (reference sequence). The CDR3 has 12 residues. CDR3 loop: CSARPDPDEQYF. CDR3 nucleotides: TGCAGTGCTAGGCCTGACCCCGACGAGCAGTACTTC.

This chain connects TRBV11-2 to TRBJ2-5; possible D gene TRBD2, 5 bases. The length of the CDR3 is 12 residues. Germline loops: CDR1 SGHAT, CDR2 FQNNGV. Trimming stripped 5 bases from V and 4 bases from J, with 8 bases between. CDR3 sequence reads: CASSPAGETQYF. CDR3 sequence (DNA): TGTGCCAGCAGCCCCGCGGGAGAGACCCAGTACTTC.

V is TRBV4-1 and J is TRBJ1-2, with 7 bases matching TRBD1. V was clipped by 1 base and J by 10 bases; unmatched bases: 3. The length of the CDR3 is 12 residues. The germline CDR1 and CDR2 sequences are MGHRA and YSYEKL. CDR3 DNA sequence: TGCGCCAGCAGCCAAGGACAGGGCGACTACACCTTC. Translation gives CASSQGQGDYTF.

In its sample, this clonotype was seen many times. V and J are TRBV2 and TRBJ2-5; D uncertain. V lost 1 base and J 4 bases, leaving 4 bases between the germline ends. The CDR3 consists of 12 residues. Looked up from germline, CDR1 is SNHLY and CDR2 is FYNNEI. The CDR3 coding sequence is TGTGCCAGCAGTGAAGGAGGAGAGACCCAGTACTTC. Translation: CASSEGGETQYF.

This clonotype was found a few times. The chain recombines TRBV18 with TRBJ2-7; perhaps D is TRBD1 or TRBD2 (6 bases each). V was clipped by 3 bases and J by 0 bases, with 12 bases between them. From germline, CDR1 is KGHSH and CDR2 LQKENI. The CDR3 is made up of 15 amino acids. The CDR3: CASSPGAGPSYEQYF. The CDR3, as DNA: TGTGCCAGCTCACCGGGGGCGGGACCCTCCTACGAGCAGTACTTC.

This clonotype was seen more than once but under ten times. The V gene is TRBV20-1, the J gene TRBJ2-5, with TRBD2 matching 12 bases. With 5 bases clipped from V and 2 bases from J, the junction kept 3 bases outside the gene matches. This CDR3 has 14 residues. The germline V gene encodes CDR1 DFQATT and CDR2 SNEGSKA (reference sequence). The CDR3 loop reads CSAGLAGQQETQYF. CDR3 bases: TGCAGTGCTGGACTAGCGGGACAACAAGAGACCCAGTACTTC.

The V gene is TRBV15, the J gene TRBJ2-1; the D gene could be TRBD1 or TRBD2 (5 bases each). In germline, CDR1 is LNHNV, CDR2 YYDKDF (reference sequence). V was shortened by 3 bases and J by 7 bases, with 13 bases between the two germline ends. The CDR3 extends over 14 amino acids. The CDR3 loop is CATSSAGTLNEQFF. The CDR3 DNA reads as TGTGCCACCAGCAGTGCCGGGACGCTTAATGAGCAGTTCTTC.

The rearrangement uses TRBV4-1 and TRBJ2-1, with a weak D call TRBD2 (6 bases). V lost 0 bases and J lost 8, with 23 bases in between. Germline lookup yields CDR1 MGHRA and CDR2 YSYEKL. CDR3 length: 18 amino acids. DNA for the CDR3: TGCGCCAGCAGCCAAGATCGAACGGCGGGAACTACTCTGGATGAGCAGTTCTTC. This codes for CASSQDRTAGTTLDEQFF.

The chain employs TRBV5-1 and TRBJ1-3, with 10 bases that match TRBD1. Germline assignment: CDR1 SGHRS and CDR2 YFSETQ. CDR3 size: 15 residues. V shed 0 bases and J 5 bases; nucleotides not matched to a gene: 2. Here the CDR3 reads CASSLGDRGRNTIYF. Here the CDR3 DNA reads TGCGCCAGCAGCTTGGGGGACAGGGGAAGAAACACCATATATTTT.

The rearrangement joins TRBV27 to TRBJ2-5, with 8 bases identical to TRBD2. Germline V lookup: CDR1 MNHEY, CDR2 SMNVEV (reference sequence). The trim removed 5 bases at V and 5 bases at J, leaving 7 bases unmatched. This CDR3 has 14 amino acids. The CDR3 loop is CASSPRGGWETQYF. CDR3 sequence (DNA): TGTGCCAGCAGTCCTCGGGGGGGCTGGGAGACCCAGTACTTC.